This entry lists 20 T cell receptor beta chains sequenced from one sample in a study of T-cell reconstitution after alpha-beta-depleted transplantation in children. Construction of the TCRbeta library involved unique molecular identifiers. TCRdb used MiXCR to reprocess the PCR reads, holding one entry per CDR3 protein. The top ten hold 35% of the sample, which has approximately 190,000 distinct CDR3 sequences, around 7.7% seen once. The source was PBMCs, mostly from graft donor cells, collected 360 days after TCRalphabeta/CD19-depleted stem cell transplant. The receptors shown here come from a male patient aged 2-9 years who had a stem cell transplant for acute myeloid leukemia, so the T cells may come from the graft donor.

This clonotype has a count of ten or more. In nucleotides, the CDR3 is TGTGCCAGCACCCAAAGGTGGGGGGCGGAGCAGTACGTC. This codes for CASTQRWGAEQYV. The chain links TRBV12-3 or TRBV12-4 to TRBJ2-7; D tentatively reads TRBD1 or TRBD2 (6 bases each). V was clipped by 7 bases and J by 7 bases, with 17 bases between them. The CDR3 is 13 residues long.

This clonotype came up many times. This chain links TRBV4-2 with TRBJ1-3; 8 bases line up with TRBD1. The CDR3 has 16 residues. Germline V CDR1 and CDR2: LGHNA, YNFKEQ. V dropped 0 bases and J dropped 6; count of bases not matched to a gene: 7. CDR3 DNA sequence: TGTGCCAGCAGCCAAGATCCAGGGGGCCTGTCAAACACCATATATTTT. Its protein product is CASSQDPGGLSNTIYF.

The genes are TRBV12-3 or TRBV12-4 and TRBJ1-5, with D hard to call. The CDR3 runs 11 residues. The V gene lost 7 bases and the J gene lost 4 bases, with 5 bases spanning the gap. The CDR3 coding sequence is TGTGCCAGCAACCCTAATCAGCCCCAGCATTTT. Protein product: CASNPNQPQHF.

This clonotype occurred a few times. The rearrangement links TRBV7-6 to TRBJ2-7; no clear D gene. This CDR3 is built from 15 residues. Trimming removed 1 base from V and 1 base from J, with 11 bases in between. Germline CDR1 is SGHVS and CDR2 is FNYEAQ. CDR3 sequence reads: CASSLGTDHSYEQYF. The CDR3 DNA reads TGTGCCAGCAGCTTAGGGACGGATCATTCCTACGAGCAGTACTTC.

The chain recombines TRBV10-3 with TRBJ2-7, with TRBD2 identical over 12 bases. V was pared by 2 bases and J by 5 bases, with 7 bases of the junction left unmatched. CDR3 length: 16 residues. Germline assignment: CDR1 ENHRY and CDR2 SYGVKD. CDR3 sequence: CAISEGLAGPHHEQYF. The CDR3 region has the DNA TGTGCCATCAGTGAGGGACTAGCGGGACCCCACCACGAGCAGTACTTC.

CDR3 coding DNA: TGTGCCAGCAGCTTAGGCCAGGGGCACTCCCTCCGGCAAGAGACCCAGTACTTC. It translates to CASSLGQGHSLRQETQYF. This chain links TRBV11-2 with TRBJ2-5; TRBD1 might be the D (6 bases). Trimming removed 1 base at V and 2 bases at J, with 20 bases between. Germline-derived CDR1 and CDR2 are SGHAT and FQNNGV. The CDR3 length is 18 residues. Drawing the rest from reference TRBV11-2 and TRBJ2-5, the complete variable domain is EAGVAQSPRYKIIEKRQSVAFWCNPISGHATLYWYQQILGQGPKLLIQFQNNGVVDDSQLPKDRFSAERLKGVDSTLKIQPAKLEDSAVYLCASSLGQGHSLRQETQYFGPGTRLLVL.

This clonotype was detected only a few times. This chain joins TRBV6-2 or TRBV6-3 and TRBJ2-1, with 7 bases identical to TRBD2. The CDR3 sequence is 14 residues long. CDR1 is MNHEY and CDR2 is SVGEGT in the germline V gene. J lost 4 bases, V lost 7 bases, and 7 bases had no gene match. This CDR3 is CASIGGSRYNEQFF. The DNA of the CDR3 is TGTGCCAGCATCGGCGGGAGTAGGTACAATGAGCAGTTCTTC.

This clonotype was picked up a small number of times. Here the CDR3 DNA reads TGCGCCAGCAGAGCGACAGGGAAAGAGACCCAGTACTTC. The encoded protein is CASRATGKETQYF. This sequence joins TRBV5-1 and TRBJ2-5, with 7 bases matching TRBD1. The germline V gene has CDR1 SGHRS and CDR2 YFSETQ. The ends lost 5 bases at V and 3 bases at J; junction bases unmatched: 4. The CDR3 is made up of 13 amino acids.

This chain uses TRBV10-3 with TRBJ2-5; TRBD1 matches at 7 bases. CDR3 length: 14 residues. Per germline, CDR1 ENHRY and CDR2 SYGVKD. J lost 1 base, V lost 8 bases, and 7 bases had no gene match. CDR3 protein: CAIGGGTVQETQYF. In nucleotides, the CDR3 is TGTGCCATCGGGGGTGGGACAGTCCAAGAGACCCAGTACTTC.

This clonotype was seen a few times. The rearrangement links TRBV5-1 to TRBJ2-7, with 10 bases that match TRBD1. Trimming cost V 3 bases and J 5 bases; bases outside gene matches: 11. The CDR3 consists of 16 residues. CDR1 is SGHRS, CDR2 YFSETQ, per germline. The CDR3 sequence is CASSSRLDRGRHEQYF. The CDR3 DNA reads as TGCGCCAGCAGCTCGCGTCTCGACAGGGGGCGCCACGAGCAGTACTTC.

V usage is TRBV20-1 and J usage is TRBJ2-6; the D is unclear. CDR1 and CDR2 from the germline V gene are DFQATT and SNEGSKA (reference sequence). CDR3 length: 15 residues. The V gene lost 3 bases and the J gene lost 2 bases, with 11 bases spanning the gap. The CDR3: CSASPGSPGANVLTF. The CDR3 DNA reads TGCAGTGCTAGTCCAGGCTCCCCTGGGGCCAACGTCCTGACTTTC.

This clonotype was observed a handful of times. The rearrangement joins TRBV12-3 or TRBV12-4 to TRBJ2-5; tentative D call: TRBD2 (5 bases). The CDR3 runs 13 residues. V dropped 2 bases and J dropped 7 bases, with 11 bases sitting between them. This CDR3 is CASSLRPEGTQYF. The CDR3 DNA reads as TGTGCCAGCAGTTTAAGGCCAGAGGGGACCCAGTACTTC.

This clonotype has just a few counts. The J gene is TRBJ2-3, the V gene TRBV27, with 8 bases matching TRBD2. Germline trimming cut 7 bases from V and 4 bases from J; bases unmatched to any gene: 7. The CDR3 covers 14 residues. Germline V gene data show CDR1 as MNHEY and CDR2 as SMNVEV (reference sequence). The CDR3 DNA reads TGTGCCAGCAAGGAGCGGGAGTTGTCAGATACGCAGTATTTT. It is translated as CASKERELSDTQYF.

In its sample, this clonotype was seen a few times. The chain links TRBV6-1 to TRBJ2-7, with TRBD2 as a possible D gene (6 bases). The V end lost 3 bases, the J end lost 1 base, and 10 bases lay between the germline ends. The germline V gene encodes CDR1 MNHNS and CDR2 SASEGT. CDR3 size: 14 residues. This CDR3 reads CASSDLGTSYEQYV. In nucleotides, the CDR3 is TGTGCCAGCAGTGACCTGGGGACTTCCTACGAGCAGTACGTC.

This clonotype was seen a handful of times. The chain has TRBV11-2 and TRBJ1-1; D unclear. Between the trimmed V and J ends, which lost 2 bases and 4 bases, there was a span of 8 bases. The germline V gene has CDR1 SGHAT and CDR2 FQNNGV. This CDR3 region has 13 residues. In DNA, the CDR3 is TGTGCCAGCAGCTTAAGGGCAGGCACTGAAGCTTTCTTT. It yields the protein CASSLRAGTEAFF.

This chain connects TRBV20-1 to TRBJ2-4, with 10 bases that match TRBD2. CDR1 and CDR2 from the germline V gene are DFQATT and SNEGSKA (reference sequence). After removal of 5 bases from V and 6 bases from J, the junction contained 4 bases not matched to a gene. The CDR3 has 13 residues. CDR3 in amino acids: CSASLAGANIQYF. Here the CDR3 DNA reads TGCAGTGCTTCCCTAGCGGGAGCAAACATTCAGTACTTC.

This clonotype was detected a few times. The chain joins TRBV18 to TRBJ1-4; no reliable D call. V lost 8 bases and J lost 2, with 15 bases in between. CDR1 is KGHSH and CDR2 is LQKENI in the germline V gene. The CDR3 runs 15 residues. The DNA of the CDR3 is TGTGCCAGCGCCTCCCGGGCGGTGACTAATGAAAAACTGTTTTTT. Its translation is CASASRAVTNEKLFF.

This clonotype was seen repeatedly, ten times or more. The V call is TRBV20-1, the J call TRBJ2-2, with D unresolved. CDR1 is DFQATT and CDR2 is SNEGSKA in the germline V gene (reference sequence). The CDR3 is made up of 14 amino acids. Trimming removed 6 bases at V and 4 bases at J, with 15 bases between. CDR3 coding DNA: TGCAGTGCCCTCCCCTATTCCTCCACCGGGGAGCTGTTTTTT. This encodes CSALPYSSTGELFF.

This clonotype was found many times. The J gene is TRBJ2-1, the V gene TRBV15, with TRBD2 as a possible D gene (7 bases). The CDR3 runs 15 residues. The ends were cut back, 2 bases at V and 4 bases at J, with 12 bases in the middle. Germline assignment: CDR1 LNHNV and CDR2 YYDKDF (reference sequence). This chain's CDR3 is CATSRKGGTYNEQFF. CDR3 nucleotides: TGTGCCACCAGCAGAAAGGGGGGGACTTACAATGAGCAGTTCTTC. The whole variable domain, filled in from reference TRBV15 and TRBJ2-1, reads DAMVIQNPRYQVTQFGKPVTLSCSQTLNHNVMYWYQQKSSQAPKLLFHYYDKDFNNEADTPDNFQSRRPNTSFCFLDIRSPGLGDTAMYLCATSRKGGTYNEQFFGPGTRLTVL.

This clonotype was counted at least ten times. This sequence joins TRBV12-3 or TRBV12-4 and TRBJ2-7; no clear D. Trimming took 4 bases from V and 1 from J, leaving 11 bases between them. The CDR3 runs 14 residues. The CDR3 sequence is CASSSPNGSYEQYV. The CDR3 DNA is TGTGCCAGCAGTTCCCCGAACGGGTCCTACGAGCAGTACGTC.